This TCR beta chain was captured by sequencing in a study of blood T cell repertoires in COVID-19. Study as a whole: Sources were T cells, B-cell-depleted T cells, or PBMCs; the material itself was cDNA or gDNA.

CDR3 length: 14 residues. Trimming pared 5 bases from V and 0 bases from J, leaving 13 bases between. Germline V CDR1 and CDR2: GTSNPN, SVGIG (reference sequence). TCRdb's table, derived via immunoSEQ multiplex PCR, lists solely in-frame clones and lacks some. This table has 350,000 to 450,000 clones, approximately 89% appearing once. The receptor comes from a woman aged 25 to 39 who had recovered from COVID-19. V gene TRBV30 combines with J gene TRBJ1-2, with unresolved D. The sequenced material came from PBMCs or T cells enriched from blood (not recorded which). The chain's CDR3 is CAWAPNLANYGYTF. CDR3 DNA sequence: TGTGCCTGGGCCCCTAACTTGGCTAACTATGGCTACACCTTC.